The next 9 T cell receptor beta chains were all read from a single sample in a study of CD8+CD57+ T cells in acquired aplastic anemia. The sequenced patients had an expansion of CD8+CD57+ cells seen by flow cytometry. It was genomic DNA that served as the template for profiling TCR beta VDJ and CDR3. TCRdb redid the calling of the reads with MiXCR, one entry per CDR3 protein. The sample yields 160,000 or so distinct CDR3 sequences, 65% to 75% seen once. Sequencing was done on a sample of sorted CD4+, CD8+, or CD8+CD57+ T cells (not recorded which) from PBMCs. The receptors were gathered from a human donor with aplastic anemia.

The chain uses TRBV20-1 and TRBJ2-7; TRBD1 matches 9 bases. V trimming: 0 bases; J trimming: 5 bases; junction bases outside the gene matches: 8. CDR1 is DFQATT and CDR2 is SNEGSKA in the germline V gene (reference sequence). CDR3 length equals 15 residues. In nucleotides, the CDR3 is TGCAGTGCTAGAGATAGGAGGACAGGGGACCACGAGCAGTACTTC. It encodes CSARDRRTGDHEQYF.

The J gene is TRBJ2-3, the V gene TRBV5-1; tentative D call: TRBD1 (5 bases). CDR3 size: 16 residues. Germline values: CDR1 SGHRS, CDR2 YFSETQ. The ends were cut back, 4 bases at V and 3 bases at J, with 18 bases in the middle. The CDR3, as DNA: TGCGCCAGCAGCAGGGGCCGGGCGGAAATAACAGATACGCAGTATTTT. It specifies CASSRGRAEITDTQYF.

In the case of this clonotype: One junction end does not reproduce the germline sequence, and a read error may be involved. V usage is TRBV20-1 and J usage is TRBJ2-1; D is ambiguous. The CDR3 sequence is 10 residues long. CDR1 and CDR2 (germline): DFQATT, SNEGSKA (reference sequence). CDR3 in amino acids: CSAGPTPPIF. The DNA of the CDR3 is TGCAGTGCTGGTCCCACCCCCCCGATCTTC.

The table lists this clonotype with many counts. This chain uses TRBV6-4 with TRBJ1-5; 7 bases match TRBD1. The CDR3 is made up of 14 amino acids. Germline V CDR1 and CDR2: MRHNA, SNTAGT. The junction had 1 base not matched to a gene; V was cut back by 3 bases and J by 2 bases. The CDR3 bases are TGTGCCAGCAGTGAAACAGGGGGCAATCAGCCCCAGCATTTT. It encodes CASSETGGNQPQHF.

The rearrangement uses TRBV12-3 or TRBV12-4 and TRBJ2-7, with 10 bases matching TRBD1. CDR3 length: 15 residues. V was pared by 3 bases and J by 4 bases, with 6 bases of the junction left unmatched. The CDR3 nucleotides read TGTGCCAGCAGTTTTTGGGGACAGGGGTTTTACGAGCAGTACTTC. It encodes CASSFWGQGFYEQYF.

The rearrangement uses TRBV7-2 and TRBJ1-6; TRBD1 might be the D (5 bases). Germline loops: CDR1 SGHTA, CDR2 FQGNSA. This CDR3 comprises 11 residues. V was shortened by 6 bases and J by 16 bases, with 13 bases between the two germline ends. The CDR3 is CASSLGHELHF. The DNA for the CDR3 is TGTGCCAGCAGTTTGGGGCATGAACTCCACTTT.

The chain recombines TRBV25-1 with TRBJ2-3; D gene unclear. The ends were cut back, 3 bases at V and 4 bases at J, with 11 bases in the middle. The CDR3 length is 14 residues. Looked up from germline, CDR1 is MGHDK and CDR2 is SYGVNS. The CDR3 sequence: CASSDLGTADTQYF. Here the CDR3 DNA reads TGTGCCAGCAGTGATCTGGGAACGGCAGATACGCAGTATTTT.

This clonotype was recorded a few times. This chain joins TRBV2 and TRBJ2-5, with 9 positions matching TRBD2. V was pared by 3 bases and J by 4 bases, with 3 bases of the junction left unmatched. Germline assignment: CDR1 SNHLY and CDR2 FYNNEI. The CDR3 is 14 residues long. The CDR3 nucleotides are TGTGCCAGCAGTGACCTAGCGGGACTAGAGACCCAGTACTTC. This translates into CASSDLAGLETQYF.

The chain employs TRBV19 and TRBJ1-5; tentative D call: TRBD1 (6 bases). Germline CDR1 LNHDA, CDR2 SQIVND (reference sequence). CDR3 length equals 15 residues. With 1 base removed from V and 4 bases from J, the gap between germline ends came to 11 bases. The chain's CDR3 is CASSIAGALNQPQHF. CDR3 DNA: TGTGCCAGTAGTATAGCGGGGGCGTTAAATCAGCCCCAGCATTTT.